The 24 T cell receptor beta chains below were found in one sample sequenced in a study of CD8+ T cells in alopecia areata. Once RNA had been extracted, it was reverse transcribed into cDNA to act as the sequencing template. The assay was immunoSEQ multiplex PCR, and TCRdb's table has in-frame clones only and misses some. The data contain 150,000 to 200,000 clones, roughly 50% of them seen just once; the ten biggest clones take up around 5%. The specimen was CD4+ T cells sorted from blood. These receptors were obtained from a human donor in good health.

The chain recombines TRBV29-1 with TRBJ1-3; the match to TRBD1 covers 8 bases. The germline gives CDR1 SQVTM, CDR2 ANQGSEA. J lost 4 bases, V lost 5 bases, and 4 bases had no gene match. CDR3 size: 13 residues. The CDR3 region has the DNA TGCAGCGTTTCAGGGGGCGCAGGAAACACCATATATTTT. The encoded protein is CSVSGGAGNTIYF.

The chain employs TRBV27 and TRBJ1-5; D is uncertain. The CDR3 loop spans 12 amino acids. Germline V gene data show CDR1 as MNHEY and CDR2 as SMNVEV (reference sequence). With 9 bases removed from V and 2 bases from J, the gap between germline ends came to 8 bases. The CDR3, as DNA: TGTGCCAGTAAGGAGGGCAATCAGCCCCAGCATTTT. It translates to CASKEGNQPQHF.

J is TRBJ1-1 and V is TRBV4-1; a possible D gene is TRBD1 (5 bases). Germline V gives CDR1 MGHRA, CDR2 YSYEKL. Trimming pared 2 bases from V and 2 bases from J, leaving 18 bases between. The CDR3 contains 17 residues. Written as DNA, the CDR3 is TGCGCCAGCAGCCAAACCATGGGGGGAAAGGGAAACACTGAAGCTTTCTTT. Its protein product is CASSQTMGGKGNTEAFF.

The rearrangement links TRBV11-2 to TRBJ2-2; D gene uncertain. Trimming cost V 7 bases and J 1 base, with 16 bases left between them. Germline V CDR1 and CDR2: SGHAT, FQNNGV. The CDR3 extends over 16 amino acids. This CDR3 reads CASTPHPRLNTGELFF. The CDR3 nucleotides are TGTGCCAGCACCCCACATCCCAGGCTGAACACCGGGGAGCTGTTTTTT. Looking up the rest from reference TRBV11-2 and TRBJ2-2 gives the full variable domain: EAGVAQSPRYKIIEKRQSVAFWCNPISGHATLYWYQQILGQGPKLLIQFQNNGVVDDSQLPKDRFSAERLKGVDSTLKIQPAKLEDSAVYLCASTPHPRLNTGELFFGEGSRLTVL.

The chain is built from TRBV10-3 and TRBJ1-1; no reliable D call. Trimming removed 8 bases from V and 2 bases from J, with 9 bases in between. The CDR3 consists of 12 residues. The germline V gene has CDR1 ENHRY and CDR2 SYGVKD. CDR3 region: CAIGLSNTEAFF. CDR3 bases: TGTGCCATCGGTTTGTCAAACACTGAAGCTTTCTTT.

The CDR3 spells CASSQGKLGTNEQFF. As DNA, the CDR3 is TGCGCCAGCAGCCAAGGCAAACTAGGGACGAATGAGCAGTTCTTC. This chain uses TRBV4-1 with TRBJ2-1; D is tentatively TRBD1 or TRBD2 (5 bases each). V was clipped by 1 base and J by 7 bases, with 14 bases between them. Germline V gives CDR1 MGHRA, CDR2 YSYEKL. The length of the CDR3 is 15 residues.

The rearrangement joins TRBV29-1 to TRBJ1-2; 11 bases match TRBD1. Trimming at V came to 6 bases and at J to 4 bases, leaving 10 bases not matched to a gene. CDR1 is SQVTM and CDR2 is ANQGSEA in the germline V gene. The CDR3 has 15 residues. CDR3 coding DNA: TGCAGCGTGGGACAGGGGGACGGTTTTGGCTATGGCTACACCTTC. Protein product: CSVGQGDGFGYGYTF.

This clone was picked up a small number of times. The rearrangement joins TRBV28 to TRBJ1-4; no reliable D call. V was pared by 6 bases and J by 1 base, with 3 bases between. The CDR3 contains 12 residues. Germline-derived CDR1 and CDR2 are MDHEN and SYDVKM. The CDR3 loop reads CASRVTNEKLFF. The CDR3, as DNA: TGTGCCAGCAGGGTAACTAATGAAAAACTGTTTTTT.

The J gene is TRBJ2-2, the V gene TRBV5-6; 7 bases match TRBD2. Germline V gene lookup returns CDR1 SGHDT and CDR2 YYEEEE. CDR3 length: 14 amino acids. V shed 1 base, J shed 9 bases, and the junction held 6 bases outside the gene matches. CDR3 bases: TGTGCCAGCAGCTTGTGGGCGGGGGATCGGGAGCTGTTTTTT. Translation gives CASSLWAGDRELFF.

The gene calls are TRBV15 and TRBJ2-4, with D perhaps TRBD2 (5 bases). Trimming removed 6 bases from V and 6 bases from J, with 12 bases in between. The CDR3 sequence is 13 residues long. Per the germline V gene, CDR1 is LNHNV and CDR2 is YYDKDF (reference sequence). CDR3 in amino acids: CATRGSGGNIQYF. CDR3 coding DNA: TGTGCCACCAGGGGTAGTGGAGGAAACATTCAGTACTTC. The full variable domain, its missing parts supplied by reference TRBV15 and TRBJ2-4, is DAMVIQNPRYQVTQFGKPVTLSCSQTLNHNVMYWYQQKSSQAPKLLFHYYDKDFNNEADTPDNFQSRRPNTSFCFLDIRSPGLGDTAMYLCATRGSGGNIQYFGAGTRLSVL.

The chain is built from TRBV25-1 and TRBJ1-2; D not resolved. CDR1 MGHDK and CDR2 SYGVNS come from the germline V gene. The CDR3 loop spans 13 amino acids. Trimming cost V 1 base and J 5 bases, with 8 bases left between them. The CDR3 DNA reads TGTGCCAGCAGTGAATTTGACGGATATGGCTACACCTTC. Translating it yields CASSEFDGYGYTF.

J is TRBJ1-1 and V is TRBV5-6; TRBD1 is a possible D gene (5 bases). Germline-derived CDR1 and CDR2 are SGHDT and YYEEEE. The CDR3 totals 14 residues. V lost 4 bases, J lost 1 base, and 11 bases lay in between. CDR3 DNA sequence: TGTGCCAGCAGCGCGGGACGGCGGAACACTGAAGCTTTCTTT. Protein product: CASSAGRRNTEAFF.

There are a few counts of this clone. Here the CDR3 reads CSVTTGEGAFF. CDR3 DNA sequence: TGCAGCGTTACAACAGGTGAAGGAGCTTTCTTT. The chain uses TRBV29-1 and TRBJ1-1; tentatively, D is TRBD1 (5 bases). Looked up from germline, CDR1 is SQVTM and CDR2 is ANQGSEA. The CDR3 has 11 residues. With 5 bases removed from V and 10 bases from J, the gap between germline ends came to 14 bases. The full variable domain, completed using reference TRBV29-1 and TRBJ1-1, is SAVISQKPSRDICQRGTSLTIQCQVDSQVTMMFWYRQQPGQSLTLIATANQGSEATYESGFVIDKFPISRPNLTFSTLTVSNMSPEDSSIYLCSVTTGEGAFFGQGTRLTVV.

The chain combines TRBV30 with TRBJ1-1; no reliable D call. Germline CDR1 reads GTSNPN; CDR2 reads SVGIG (reference sequence). V was pared by 4 bases and J by 7 bases, with 7 bases between. This CDR3 is 10 amino acids long. For the CDR3, the DNA is TGTGCCTGGATGGGGATTGAAGCTTTCTTT. Protein product: CAWMGIEAFF.

V and J are TRBV18 and TRBJ2-2, with D hard to call. CDR3 length: 17 amino acids. Trimming took off 3 bases at V and 2 bases at J, with 16 bases between the two ends. Germline V gene lookup returns CDR1 KGHSH and CDR2 LQKENI. CDR3 bases: TGTGCCAGCTCACCCCGAAGGCAGGCCCTTAACACCGGGGAGCTGTTTTTT. Translating it yields CASSPRRQALNTGELFF.

This chain joins TRBV21-1 and TRBJ1-2. TRBV21-1 is described as a pseudogene. The CDR3 length is 13 residues. The CDR3 protein is CASSKASIYGYTF. The CDR3 coding sequence is TGTGCCAGCAGCAAGGCCAGCATCTATGGCTACACCTTC.

The rearrangement joins TRBV30 to TRBJ1-1; tentative D call: TRBD1 (5 bases). Germline V gene data show CDR1 as GTSNPN and CDR2 as SVGIG (reference sequence). Trimming left V 1 base short and J 1 base short, with 7 bases between. The CDR3 has 13 amino acids. The CDR3 DNA reads as TGTGCCTGGAGTGCTCAGGGGAACACTGAAGCTTTCTTT. It is translated as CAWSAQGNTEAFF.

This clone was recorded a few times. V is TRBV29-1 and J is TRBJ2-1; D is uncertain. The CDR3 has 12 amino acids. V was pared by 4 bases and J by 4 bases, with 8 bases between. In germline, CDR1 is SQVTM, CDR2 ANQGSEA. CDR3 sequence: CSVGGVYNEQFF. The CDR3 DNA reads as TGCAGCGTTGGTGGGGTGTACAATGAGCAGTTCTTC.

The CDR3 loop reads CSVPSGLRLFF. CDR3 DNA sequence: TGCAGCGTCCCATCCGGTTTGAGACTGTTTTTT. The rearrangement uses TRBV29-1 and TRBJ1-4; D not certain. Germline V gene data show CDR1 as SQVTM and CDR2 as ANQGSEA. This CDR3 region has 11 residues. V was clipped by 6 bases and J by 13 bases, with 15 bases between them.

This chain joins TRBV6-1 and TRBJ2-5; D call uncertain. Trimming stripped 8 bases from V and 4 bases from J, with 20 bases between. The germline gives CDR1 MNHNS, CDR2 SASEGT. This CDR3 spans 15 amino acids. CDR3 in amino acids: CASGNPGHHGETQYF. Here the CDR3 DNA reads TGTGCCAGCGGCAACCCTGGCCACCACGGAGAGACCCAGTACTTC.

The J gene is TRBJ2-7, the V gene TRBV30; D gene uncertain. Trimming removed 4 bases at V and 2 bases at J, with 9 bases between. The CDR3 sequence is 12 residues long. Germline V gene sequence: CDR1 GTSNPN, CDR2 SVGIG (reference sequence). The CDR3 DNA is TGTGCCTGGAAAGGGTCAACCTACGAGCAGTACTTC. Its protein is CAWKGSTYEQYF.

The CDR3 region has the DNA TGCAGCGCCGATAACAGGGGGAATGAGCAGTTCTTC. Protein: CSADNRGNEQFF. The rearrangement links TRBV29-1 to TRBJ2-1; 8 bases line up with TRBD1. CDR1 is SQVTM and CDR2 is ANQGSEA in the germline V gene. J lost 7 bases, V lost 7 bases, and 6 bases had no gene match. The CDR3 length is 12 residues.

The chain is built from TRBV6-5 and TRBJ1-2; D call uncertain. CDR1 is MNHEY and CDR2 is SVGAGI in the germline V gene. V was trimmed by 6 bases and J by 4 bases, leaving 15 bases between them. The CDR3 sequence is 14 residues long. The CDR3 DNA sequence: TGTGCCAGCAGGACCCTGGGCGTAGTCTATGGCTACACCTTC. This encodes CASRTLGVVYGYTF.

The V and J genes are TRBV15 and TRBJ1-1, with 11 bases lining up with TRBD1. CDR1 is LNHNV and CDR2 is YYDKDF in the germline V gene (reference sequence). The V and J ends lost 1 base and 10 bases, in that order; junction bases with no gene match: 11. CDR3 length: 16 amino acids. Written as DNA, the CDR3 is TGTGCCACCAGCAGAGTATCGGCGGGACAGGGGGTAGGAGCTTTCTTT. This codes for CATSRVSAGQGVGAFF.